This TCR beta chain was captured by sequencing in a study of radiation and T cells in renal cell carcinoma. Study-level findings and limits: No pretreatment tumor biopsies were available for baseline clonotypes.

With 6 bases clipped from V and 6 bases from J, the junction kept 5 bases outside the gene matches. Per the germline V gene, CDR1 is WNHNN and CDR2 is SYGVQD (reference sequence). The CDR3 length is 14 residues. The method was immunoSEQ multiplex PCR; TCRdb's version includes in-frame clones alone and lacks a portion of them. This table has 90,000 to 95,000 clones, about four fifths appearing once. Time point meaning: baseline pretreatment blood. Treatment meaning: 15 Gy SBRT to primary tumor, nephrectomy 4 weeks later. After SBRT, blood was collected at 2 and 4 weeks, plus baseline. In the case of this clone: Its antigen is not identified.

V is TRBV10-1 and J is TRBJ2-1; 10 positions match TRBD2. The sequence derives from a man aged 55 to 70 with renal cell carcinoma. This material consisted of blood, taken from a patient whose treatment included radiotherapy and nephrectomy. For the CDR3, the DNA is TGCGCCAGCAGCACTAGCGGGGCTGCCAATGAGCAGTTCTTC. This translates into CASSTSGAANEQFF.